Shown below are 23 T cell receptor beta chains from a single sample sequenced in a study of PD-1 blockade in classical Hodgkin lymphoma. This sample's time point: newly diagnosed, previously untreated cHL patient sample. Clones were sequenced by immunoSEQ multiplex PCR, and TCRdb holds only the in-frame ones, with some missing. The sample lists roughly 70,000 clones, approximately 93% seen once, with about 2.5% in the top ten. The specimen was peripheral blood mononuclear cells (PBMCs). Receptors were obtained from a human donor with classical Hodgkin lymphoma.

CDR3 bases: TGTGCCAGCTCACCTTCAATTGGGGCGGCCAAAAACATTCAGTACTTC. Amino acid sequence: CASSPSIGAAKNIQYF. The chain is built from TRBV18 and TRBJ2-4; perhaps TRBD1 as D (5 bases). CDR3 length: 16 residues. V gave up 3 bases and J gave up 1 base, with 13 bases separating them. Germline V gene lookup returns CDR1 KGHSH and CDR2 LQKENI. Supplemented by reference TRBV18 and TRBJ2-4, the full variable domain reads NAGVMQNPRHLVRRRGQEARLRCSPMKGHSHVYWYRQLPEEGLKFMVYLQKENIIDESGMPKERFSAEFPKEGPSILRIQQVVRGDSAAYFCASSPSIGAAKNIQYFGAGTRLSVL.

V gene TRBV4-2 combines with J gene TRBJ1-1; D unresolved. The CDR3 has 14 residues. Germline V gene lookup returns CDR1 LGHNA and CDR2 YNFKEQ. The V end was cut by 4 bases, the J end by 11 bases, with 20 bases between. The CDR3 loop is CASSPSRTYERAFF. DNA of the CDR3: TGTGCCAGCAGCCCATCACGGACTTACGAGCGGGCTTTCTTT.

The rearrangement links TRBV28 to TRBJ2-1, with D possibly being TRBD2 (6 bases). The CDR3 contains 14 residues. In germline, CDR1 is MDHEN, CDR2 SYDVKM. The V gene lost 9 bases and the J gene lost 8 bases, with 20 bases spanning the gap. CDR3 sequence reads: CASRFRVEGYEQFF. In DNA, the CDR3 is TGTGCCAGTCGATTTAGGGTGGAGGGGTATGAGCAGTTCTTC.

This CDR3 is CASSVDPSSYEQYF. DNA for the CDR3: TGTGCCAGCAGCGTTGACCCTAGTTCCTACGAGCAGTACTTC. The V and J genes are TRBV9 and TRBJ2-7; D is uncertain. The germline V and J ends were trimmed by 2 bases and 1 base, with 10 bases remaining between them. The germline V gene encodes CDR1 SGDLS and CDR2 YYNGEE. The CDR3 contains 14 residues.

The chain couples TRBV6-6 to TRBJ1-5, with TRBD1 matching over 7 bases. This CDR3 is 15 amino acids long. V was pared by 2 bases and J by 6 bases, with 7 bases of the junction left unmatched. Germline lookup yields CDR1 MNHNY and CDR2 SVGAGI (reference sequence). CDR3 bases: TGTGCCAGCAGTTACGGGACAGAGGGTCCTCAGCCCCAGCATTTT. Its protein product is CASSYGTEGPQPQHF.

The chain is built from TRBV10-3 and TRBJ1-4; TRBD1 matches 12 bases. This CDR3 has 15 amino acids. Germline CDR1 ENHRY, CDR2 SYGVKD. J was trimmed by 7 bases and V by 5 bases; bases with no gene match: 5. The CDR3 DNA reads TGTGCCATCAGTAGGGACAGGGGGCGCGGTGAAAAACTGTTTTTT. Protein sequence: CAISRDRGRGEKLFF.

J is TRBJ2-3 and V is TRBV13; D possibly corresponds to TRBD2 (6 bases). V lost 7 bases to trimming and J lost 2 bases, with 25 bases between them. The CDR3 loop spans 18 amino acids. Per the germline V gene, CDR1 is PRHDT and CDR2 is FYEKMQ (reference sequence). The CDR3 loop reads CASTLGPGAGGDTDTQYF. The CDR3 nucleotides are TGTGCCAGCACCCTGGGCCCCGGCGCGGGCGGGGACACAGATACGCAGTATTTT.

This clone was detected once. This sequence joins TRBV6-5 and TRBJ2-7, with TRBD2 matching 8 bases. CDR3 length equals 14 residues. Germline trimming cut 3 bases from V and 7 bases from J; bases unmatched to any gene: 8. Germline CDR1 and CDR2: MNHEY and SVGAGI. CDR3 residues: CASSYAGGLGEQYF. CDR3 DNA: TGTGCCAGCAGTTATGCGGGAGGATTGGGGGAGCAGTACTTC.

The V gene is TRBV25-1, the J gene TRBJ2-2, with D unclear. V lost 3 bases and J lost 3, with 2 bases in between. Germline values: CDR1 MGHDK, CDR2 SYGVNS. The CDR3 is 12 residues long. In nucleotides, the CDR3 is TGTGCCAGCAGTGAGCACACCGGGGAGCTGTTTTTT. As protein: CASSEHTGELFF.

The V gene is TRBV30, the J gene TRBJ2-1, with D unresolved. The CDR3 sequence is 10 residues long. In germline, CDR1 is GTSNPN, CDR2 SVGIG (reference sequence). The germline V and J ends were trimmed by 6 bases and 9 bases, with 9 bases remaining between them. The CDR3 is CACGPGEQFF. The CDR3 DNA reads as TGTGCCTGTGGGCCTGGTGAGCAGTTCTTC. Combining the CDR3 with reference TRBV30 and TRBJ2-1 gives the whole variable domain SQTIHQWPATLVQPVGSPLSLECTVEGTSNPNLYWYRQAAGRGLQLLFYSVGIGQISSEVPQNLSASRPQDRQFILSSKKLLLSDSGFYLCACGPGEQFFGPGTRLTVL.

This clone appeared a single time. V is TRBV6-5 and J is TRBJ2-7; D tentatively fits TRBD1 or TRBD2 (6 bases each). CDR1 MNHEY and CDR2 SVGAGI come from the germline V gene. The CDR3 is made up of 15 amino acids. Trimming shortened V by 5 bases and J by 4 bases, and 18 bases separated the two germline ends. The CDR3: CASSRSGARTYEQYF. Here the CDR3 DNA reads TGTGCCAGCAGTCGATCGGGGGCAAGAACTTACGAGCAGTACTTC.

The chain is built from TRBV15 and TRBJ2-7; tentatively, D is TRBD1 (6 bases). V lost 1 base to trimming and J lost 3 bases, with 13 bases between them. The CDR3 runs to 15 residues. Germline loops: CDR1 LNHNV, CDR2 YYDKDF (reference sequence). This CDR3 is CATSRVRQESYEQYF. Here the CDR3 DNA reads TGTGCCACCAGCAGAGTACGACAGGAAAGCTACGAGCAGTACTTC. Combining the CDR3 with reference TRBV15 and TRBJ2-7 gives the whole variable domain DAMVIQNPRYQVTQFGKPVTLSCSQTLNHNVMYWYQQKSSQAPKLLFHYYDKDFNNEADTPDNFQSRRPNTSFCFLDIRSPGLGDTAMYLCATSRVRQESYEQYFGPGTRLTVT.

The chain couples TRBV19 to TRBJ2-6, with 8 bases fitting TRBD1. Germline CDR1 and CDR2: LNHDA and SQIVND (reference sequence). This CDR3 comprises 16 residues. V gave up 9 bases and J gave up 0 bases; unmatched junction bases: 7. Written as DNA, the CDR3 is TGTGCCAGCCGGGACAGGCTTAGCTCTGGGGCCAACGTCCTGACTTTC. It is translated as CASRDRLSSGANVLTF.

With regard to this clone: The junction departs from the called germline gene at one end, perhaps through a read error. V is TRBV5-5 and J is TRBJ1-5; 8 nucleotides line up with TRBD1. The CDR3 contains 15 residues. Per germline, CDR1 SGHKS and CDR2 YYEKEE (reference sequence). The CDR3 here is CASSQTGDGNQPQHF. The CDR3, as DNA: TGCGCCAGCAGCCAGACAGGGGATGGCAATCAGCCCCAGCATTTT.

The chain recombines TRBV27 with TRBJ1-6; TRBD1 matches 8 bases. Per the germline V gene, CDR1 is MNHEY and CDR2 is SMNVEV (reference sequence). The CDR3 runs to 17 residues. Losses at the gene ends were 5 bases for V and 10 bases for J; bases not matched to a gene: 16. CDR3 sequence reads: CASSLRDRWEGNSPLHF. The CDR3 region has the DNA TGTGCCAGCAGTCTAAGGGACAGGTGGGAAGGGAACTCACCCCTCCACTTT.

The CDR3 loop is CASSRGASLREQFF. The DNA of the CDR3 is TGTGCCAGCAGCCGAGGCGCGTCCCTTCGGGAGCAGTTCTTC. This rearrangement joins TRBV7-2 to TRBJ2-1; D gene ambiguous. The CDR3 sequence is 14 residues long. V lost 5 bases to trimming and J lost 10 bases, with 18 bases between them. From germline, CDR1 is SGHTA and CDR2 FQGNSA.

CDR3 in DNA: TGTGCCAGTAGTATGTTACAGGTCGGGGTCTACGAGCAGTACTTC. This sequence encodes CASSMLQVGVYEQYF. V and J are TRBV19 and TRBJ2-7; D is tentatively TRBD1 or TRBD2 (5 bases each). V was trimmed by 3 bases and J by 3 bases, leaving 15 bases between them. The CDR3 contains 15 residues. The germline V gene has CDR1 LNHDA and CDR2 SQIVND (reference sequence).

The rearrangement joins TRBV19 to TRBJ1-6, with 7 bases matching TRBD1. V was pared by 0 bases and J by 7 bases, with 3 bases of the junction left unmatched. The CDR3 extends over 15 amino acids. From germline, CDR1 is LNHDA and CDR2 SQIVND (reference sequence). CDR3 coding DNA: TGTGCCAGTAGTATAGATCGAGGGGGCAATTCACCCCTCCACTTT. This sequence encodes CASSIDRGGNSPLHF.

This chain joins TRBV4-1 and TRBJ2-1; D gene unclear. In germline, CDR1 is MGHRA, CDR2 YSYEKL. V lost 5 bases, J lost 0 bases, and 2 bases lay in between. The CDR3 is 12 residues long. CDR3: CASSGSYNEQFF. The DNA for the CDR3 is TGCGCCAGCAGCGGCTCCTACAATGAGCAGTTCTTC.

This rearrangement joins TRBV7-2 to TRBJ1-3; D unclear. Germline loops: CDR1 SGHTA, CDR2 FQGNSA. This CDR3 region has 12 residues. V was clipped by 3 bases and J by 7 bases, with 7 bases between them. DNA for the CDR3: TGTGCCAGCAGCTTTCTTGGTAACACCATATATTTT. This translates into CASSFLGNTIYF.

As DNA, the CDR3 is TGTGCCAGCAGCCCCGGGACACATCAAGAGACCCAGTACTTC. This encodes CASSPGTHQETQYF. The V call is TRBV5-4, the J call TRBJ2-5; perhaps TRBD1 as D (6 bases). CDR3 length equals 14 residues. V dropped 4 bases and J dropped 2 bases, with 12 bases sitting between them. Germline CDR1 reads SGHNT; CDR2 reads YYREEE (reference sequence).

The CDR3 DNA sequence: TGTGCCAGCAGCTTAGTTAAGGGTATGAACACTGAAGCTTTCTTT. As protein: CASSLVKGMNTEAFF. The chain joins TRBV11-2 to TRBJ1-1, with D uncertain. The CDR3 has 15 amino acids. Looked up from germline, CDR1 is SGHAT and CDR2 is FQNNGV. The V end lost 1 base, the J end lost 0 bases, and 9 bases lay between the germline ends.

This chain connects TRBV5-4 to TRBJ2-7; no definite D call. V was pared by 0 bases and J by 0 bases, with 10 bases between. This CDR3 is built from 15 residues. The germline gives CDR1 SGHNT, CDR2 YYREEE (reference sequence). CDR3 in DNA: TGTGCCAGCAGCTTGGATGGAGTTATCTCCTACGAGCAGTACTTC. It specifies CASSLDGVISYEQYF.